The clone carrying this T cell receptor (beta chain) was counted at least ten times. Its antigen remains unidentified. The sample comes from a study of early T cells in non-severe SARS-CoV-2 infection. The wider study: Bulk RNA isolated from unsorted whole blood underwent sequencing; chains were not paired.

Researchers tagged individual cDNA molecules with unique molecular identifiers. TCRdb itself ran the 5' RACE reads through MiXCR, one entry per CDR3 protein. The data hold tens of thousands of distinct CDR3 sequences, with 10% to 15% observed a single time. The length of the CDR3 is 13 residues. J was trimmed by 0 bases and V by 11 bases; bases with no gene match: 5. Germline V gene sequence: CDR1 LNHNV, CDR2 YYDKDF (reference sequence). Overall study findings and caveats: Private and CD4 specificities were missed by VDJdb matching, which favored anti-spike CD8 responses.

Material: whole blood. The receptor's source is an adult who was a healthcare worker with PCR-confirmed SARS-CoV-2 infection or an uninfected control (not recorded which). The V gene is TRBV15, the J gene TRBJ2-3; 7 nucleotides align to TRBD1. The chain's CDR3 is CALGDRSTDTQYF. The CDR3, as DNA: TGTGCCCTCGGGGACAGAAGCACAGATACGCAGTATTTT.